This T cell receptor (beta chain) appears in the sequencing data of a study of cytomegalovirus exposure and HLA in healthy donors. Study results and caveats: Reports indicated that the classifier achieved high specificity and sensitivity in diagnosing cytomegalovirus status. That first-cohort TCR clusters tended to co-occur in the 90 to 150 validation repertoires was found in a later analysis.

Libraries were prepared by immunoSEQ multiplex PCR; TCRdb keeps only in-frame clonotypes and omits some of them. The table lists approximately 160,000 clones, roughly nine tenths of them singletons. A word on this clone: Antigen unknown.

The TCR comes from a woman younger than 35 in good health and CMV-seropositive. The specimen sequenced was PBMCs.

The CDR3 nucleotides read TGTGCCAGCACCCGATCAACCCGGGACAGGGGTTACGAGCAGTACTTC. As protein: CASTRSTRDRGYEQYF. The V gene is TRBV11-2, the J gene TRBJ2-7; 10 bases line up with TRBD1. The CDR3 covers 16 residues. Germline assignment: CDR1 SGHAT and CDR2 FQNNGV. Trimming cost V 7 bases and J 4 bases; bases outside gene matches: 13.